This TCR beta chain was obtained from a study of control samples from healthy donors and cancer patients. Some clones are missing from TCRdb's copy, which holds only in-frame ones; the method was immunoSEQ multiplex PCR. This sample has 25,000 to 35,000 clones, with 90% to 95% found just once. V shed 0 bases and J shed 5 bases, with 1 base lying between them. Germline V gives CDR1 MNHEY, CDR2 SVGEGT. The CDR3 consists of 11 residues. Sequenced input: PBMCs. This rearrangement joins TRBV6-2 or TRBV6-3 to TRBJ1-1; unclear D gene. This sequence originates from a man between 45 and 60 years old with lung cancer. The CDR3 region has the DNA TGTGCCAGCAGTTACTCGACTGAAGCTTTCTTT. Its translation is CASSYSTEAFF.